The entry below describes one T cell receptor beta chain. Its antigen remains unknown. Clones were read by immunoSEQ multiplex PCR, and TCRdb kept only the in-frame ones, dropping some. The sample shows some 59,000 clones, over 80% of them seen only once. This specimen belongs to a study of OX40 agonist ivuxolimab in advanced cancers. Study context: Dose-escalation subjects each had hepatocellular carcinoma, melanoma, renal cell or head and neck cancer. Study-wide results and caveats: At 0.1 to 3.0 mg/kg and by week 6, clonal expansion occurred in CD4+ and CD8+ blood T cells.

Patients were excluded for autoimmune disease history or systemic immunosuppression. Source: CD4+ or CD8+ T cells sorted from blood, taken in a trial of the OX40 agonist ivuxolimab. The TCR originated in an adult with an advanced solid tumor such as melanoma, head and neck, liver or kidney cancer.

CDR3 residues: CASSLVSGAKGPQHF. CDR3 DNA: TGTGCCAGCAGCTTAGTGTCCGGGGCGAAGGGGCCCCAGCATTTT. The chain recombines TRBV7-8 with TRBJ1-5; D is perhaps TRBD1 (5 bases). Deletions cut 1 base from V and 9 bases from J, with 16 bases between. Germline V gives CDR1 SGHVS, CDR2 FQNEAQ. This CDR3 has 15 amino acids.